This section outlines one T cell receptor (beta chain) sequence together with its context. Its matching antigen is unknown. The data stem from a study of blood T cells in healthy people across ages. V lost 5 bases and J 3 bases, leaving 10 bases between the germline ends. Germline V lookup: CDR1 SGHTA, CDR2 FQGNSA. The length of the CDR3 is 13 residues. Regarding the study as a whole: Naive T cell percentage and TCR beta diversity correlated strongly.

PCR was performed a second time for about 7 to 11 cycles using a sample-barcoded 5' primer and a J-beta primer mix. TCRdb redid the calling of the 5' RACE reads with MiXCR, one entry per CDR3 protein. The table records 780,000 or so distinct CDR3 sequences, 25% of them present only once. This sample also belongs to another study, concerning T cells of mothers and their children. From that paper: According to the study, all extracted RNA entered cDNA synthesis at about 1.6 ug per 15 ul.

The rearrangement joins TRBV7-2 to TRBJ2-5; D call uncertain. The source is a boy younger than 18 in good health. Sequenced sample: blood. The CDR3 DNA reads TGTGCCAGCAGCCCTTGGGGTGAAGAGACCCAGTACTTC. This codes for CASSPWGEETQYF.